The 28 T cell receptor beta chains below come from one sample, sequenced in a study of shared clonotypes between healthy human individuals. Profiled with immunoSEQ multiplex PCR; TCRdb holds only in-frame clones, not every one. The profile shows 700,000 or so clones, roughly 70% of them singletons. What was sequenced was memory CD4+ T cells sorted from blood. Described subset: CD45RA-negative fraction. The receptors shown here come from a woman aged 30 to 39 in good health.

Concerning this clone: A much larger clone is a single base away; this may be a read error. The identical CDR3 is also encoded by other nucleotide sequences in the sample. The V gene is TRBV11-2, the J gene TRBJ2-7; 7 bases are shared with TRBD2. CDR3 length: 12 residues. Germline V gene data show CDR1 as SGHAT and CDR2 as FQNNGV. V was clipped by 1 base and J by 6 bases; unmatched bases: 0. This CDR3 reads CASSLVAGEQYF. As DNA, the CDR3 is TGTGCCAGCAGCTTAGTAGCGGGCGAGCAGTACTTC.

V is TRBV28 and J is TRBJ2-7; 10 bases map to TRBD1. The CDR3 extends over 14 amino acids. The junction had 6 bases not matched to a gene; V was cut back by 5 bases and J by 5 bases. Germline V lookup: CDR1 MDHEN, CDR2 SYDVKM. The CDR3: CASSTRQGANEQYF. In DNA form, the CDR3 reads TGTGCCAGCAGTACCCGACAGGGGGCAAACGAGCAGTACTTC.

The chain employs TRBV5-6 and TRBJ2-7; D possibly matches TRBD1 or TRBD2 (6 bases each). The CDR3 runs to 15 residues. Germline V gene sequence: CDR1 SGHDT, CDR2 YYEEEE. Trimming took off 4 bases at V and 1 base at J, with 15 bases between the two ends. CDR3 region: CASSHFGGLSYEQYF. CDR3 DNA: TGTGCCAGCAGCCATTTCGGGGGCCTATCCTACGAGCAGTACTTC.

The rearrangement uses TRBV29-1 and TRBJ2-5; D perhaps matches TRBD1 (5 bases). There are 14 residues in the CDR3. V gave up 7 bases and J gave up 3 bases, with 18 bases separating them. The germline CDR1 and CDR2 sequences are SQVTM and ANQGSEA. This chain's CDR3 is CSAGLGEIEETQYF. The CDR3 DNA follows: TGCAGCGCAGGGTTGGGTGAAATCGAAGAGACCCAGTACTTC.

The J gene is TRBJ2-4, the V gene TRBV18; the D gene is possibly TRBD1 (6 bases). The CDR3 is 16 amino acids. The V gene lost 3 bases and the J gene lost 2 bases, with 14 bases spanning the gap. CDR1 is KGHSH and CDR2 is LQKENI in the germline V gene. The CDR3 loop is CASSPSQGWSKNIQYF. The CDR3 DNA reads TGTGCCAGCTCACCTTCCCAGGGGTGGTCCAAAAACATTCAGTACTTC.

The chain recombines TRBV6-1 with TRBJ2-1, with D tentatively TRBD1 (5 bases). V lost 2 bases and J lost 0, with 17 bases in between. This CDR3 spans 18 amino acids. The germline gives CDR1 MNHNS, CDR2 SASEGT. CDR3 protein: CASSEQGIIWSSYNEQFF. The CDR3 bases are TGTGCCAGCAGTGAACAGGGTATCATATGGTCCTCCTACAATGAGCAGTTCTTC.

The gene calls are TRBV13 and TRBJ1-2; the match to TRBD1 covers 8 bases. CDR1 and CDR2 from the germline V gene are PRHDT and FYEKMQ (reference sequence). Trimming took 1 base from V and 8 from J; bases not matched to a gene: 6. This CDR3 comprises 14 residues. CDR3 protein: CASSLVQGARGYTF. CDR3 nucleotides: TGTGCCAGCAGCTTAGTTCAGGGGGCAAGAGGCTACACCTTC.

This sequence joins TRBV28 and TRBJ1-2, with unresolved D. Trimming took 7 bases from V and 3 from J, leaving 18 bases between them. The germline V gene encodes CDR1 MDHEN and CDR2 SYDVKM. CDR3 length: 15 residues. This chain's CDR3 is CASKAPPPWDYGYTF. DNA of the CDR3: TGTGCCAGCAAAGCCCCCCCTCCTTGGGACTATGGCTACACCTTC.

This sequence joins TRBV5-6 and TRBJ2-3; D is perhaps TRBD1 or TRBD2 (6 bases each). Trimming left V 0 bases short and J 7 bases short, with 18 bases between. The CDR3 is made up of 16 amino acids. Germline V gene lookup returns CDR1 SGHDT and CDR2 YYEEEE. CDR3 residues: CASSLDRDFPLNTQYF. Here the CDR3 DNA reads TGTGCCAGCAGCTTGGACAGGGACTTTCCCTTGAATACGCAGTATTTT.

The chain's CDR3 is CASSQGWQGLGCNQPQHF. The CDR3 region has the DNA TGTGCCAGCAGTCAAGGGTGGCAGGGATTAGGGTGCAATCAGCCCCAGCATTTT. The chain links TRBV25-1 to TRBJ1-5, with D possibly being TRBD1 (5 bases). The CDR3 contains 18 residues. Per the germline V gene, CDR1 is MGHDK and CDR2 is SYGVNS. V lost 5 bases and J lost 2, with 22 bases in between.

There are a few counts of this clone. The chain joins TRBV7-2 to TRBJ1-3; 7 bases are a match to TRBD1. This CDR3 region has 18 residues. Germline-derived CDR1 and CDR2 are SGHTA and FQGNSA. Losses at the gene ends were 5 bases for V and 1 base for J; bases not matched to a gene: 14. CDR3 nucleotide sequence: TGTGCCAGCAGCCAGAGGGGGCACGGAGCTTTTTCTGGAAACACCATATATTTT. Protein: CASSQRGHGAFSGNTIYF.

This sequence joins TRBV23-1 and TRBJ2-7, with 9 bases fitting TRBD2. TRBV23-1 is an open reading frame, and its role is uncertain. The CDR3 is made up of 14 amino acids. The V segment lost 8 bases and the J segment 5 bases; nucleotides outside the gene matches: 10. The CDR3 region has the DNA TGCGCCAGCGCCCCGGAGGGACTAGCCCACGAGCAGTACTTC. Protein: CASAPEGLAHEQYF.

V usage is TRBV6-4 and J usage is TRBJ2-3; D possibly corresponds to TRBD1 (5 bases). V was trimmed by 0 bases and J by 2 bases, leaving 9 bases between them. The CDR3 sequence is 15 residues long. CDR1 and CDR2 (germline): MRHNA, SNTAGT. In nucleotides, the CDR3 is TGTGCCAGCAGTGACTCCCAGGACACCACAGATACGCAGTATTTT. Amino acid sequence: CASSDSQDTTDTQYF.

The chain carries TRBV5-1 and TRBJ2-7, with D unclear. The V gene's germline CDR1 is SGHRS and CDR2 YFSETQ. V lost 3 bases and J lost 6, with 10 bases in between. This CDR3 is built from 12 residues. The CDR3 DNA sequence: TGCGCCAGCAGCTCACCTGGACGCGAGCAGTACTTC. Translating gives CASSSPGREQYF.

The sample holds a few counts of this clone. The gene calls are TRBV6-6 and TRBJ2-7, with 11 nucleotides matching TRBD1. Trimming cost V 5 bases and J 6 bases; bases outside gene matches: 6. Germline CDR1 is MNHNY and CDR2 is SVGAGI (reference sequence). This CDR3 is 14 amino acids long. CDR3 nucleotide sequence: TGTGCCAGCAGTCTCGGACAGGGGGCAGGCGAGCAGTACTTC. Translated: CASSLGQGAGEQYF.

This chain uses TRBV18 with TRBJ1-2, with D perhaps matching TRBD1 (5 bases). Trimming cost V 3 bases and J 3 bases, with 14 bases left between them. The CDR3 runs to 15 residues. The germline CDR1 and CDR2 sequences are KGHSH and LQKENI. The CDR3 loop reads CASSPVQEGYYGYTF. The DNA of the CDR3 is TGTGCCAGCTCACCGGTGCAGGAGGGGTACTATGGCTACACCTTC.

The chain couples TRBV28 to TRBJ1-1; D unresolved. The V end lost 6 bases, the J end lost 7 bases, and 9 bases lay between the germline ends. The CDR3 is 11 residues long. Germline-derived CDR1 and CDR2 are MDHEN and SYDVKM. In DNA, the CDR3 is TGTGCCAGCAGAAGGACCGTTGAAGCTTTCTTT. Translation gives CASRRTVEAFF. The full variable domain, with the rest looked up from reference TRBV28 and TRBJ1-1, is DVKVTQSSRYLVKRTGEKVFLECVQDMDHENMFWYRQDPGLGLRLIYFSYDVKMKEKGDIPEGYSVSREKKERFSLILESASTNQTSMYLCASRRTVEAFFGQGTRLTVV.

DNA of the CDR3: TGTGCCAGCAGCTTAGATAGGGGTGAGCAGTTCTTC. Its protein is CASSLDRGEQFF. The chain employs TRBV11-1 and TRBJ2-1, with D possibly matching TRBD1 (5 bases). The length of the CDR3 is 12 residues. V lost 1 base and J lost 9, with 7 bases in between. Germline V gene sequence: CDR1 SGHAT, CDR2 FQDESV (reference sequence). Looking up the rest from reference TRBV11-1 and TRBJ2-1 gives the full variable domain: EAEVAQSPRYKITEKSQAVAFWCDPISGHATLYWYRQILGQGPELLVQFQDESVVDDSQLPKDRFSAERLKGVDSTLKIQPAELGDSAMYLCASSLDRGEQFFGPGTRLTVL.

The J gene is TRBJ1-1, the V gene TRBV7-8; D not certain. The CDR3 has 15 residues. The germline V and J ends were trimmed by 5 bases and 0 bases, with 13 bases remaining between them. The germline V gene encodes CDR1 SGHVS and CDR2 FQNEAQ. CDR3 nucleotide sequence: TGTGCCAGCAGCCCACAGACCCCTATGAACACTGAAGCTTTCTTT. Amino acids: CASSPQTPMNTEAFF.

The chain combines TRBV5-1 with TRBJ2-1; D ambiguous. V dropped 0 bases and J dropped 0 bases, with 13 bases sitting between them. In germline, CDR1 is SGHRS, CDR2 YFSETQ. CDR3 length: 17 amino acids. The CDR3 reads CASSLDVTTSSYNEQFF. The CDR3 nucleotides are TGCGCCAGCAGCTTGGATGTGACGACGAGCTCCTACAATGAGCAGTTCTTC.

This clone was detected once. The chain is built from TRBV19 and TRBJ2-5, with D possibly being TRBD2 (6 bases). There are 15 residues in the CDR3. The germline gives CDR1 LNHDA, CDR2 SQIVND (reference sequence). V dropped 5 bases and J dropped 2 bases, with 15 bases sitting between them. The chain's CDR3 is CASSSFRGTQETQYF. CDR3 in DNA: TGTGCCAGTAGTTCCTTCCGAGGGACTCAAGAGACCCAGTACTTC. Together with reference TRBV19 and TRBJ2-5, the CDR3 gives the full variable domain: DGGITQSPKYLFRKEGQNVTLSCEQNLNHDAMYWYRQDPGQGLRLIYYSQIVNDFQKGDIAEGYSVSREKKESFPLTVTSAQKNPTAFYLCASSSFRGTQETQYFGPGTRLLVL.

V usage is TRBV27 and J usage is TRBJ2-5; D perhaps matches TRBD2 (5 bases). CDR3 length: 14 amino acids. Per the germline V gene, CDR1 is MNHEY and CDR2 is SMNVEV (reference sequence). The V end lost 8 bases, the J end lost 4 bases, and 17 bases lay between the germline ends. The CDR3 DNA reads TGTGCCAGCTCCTCCCTAGGGAGCCGAGAGACCCAGTACTTC. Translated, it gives CASSSLGSRETQYF.

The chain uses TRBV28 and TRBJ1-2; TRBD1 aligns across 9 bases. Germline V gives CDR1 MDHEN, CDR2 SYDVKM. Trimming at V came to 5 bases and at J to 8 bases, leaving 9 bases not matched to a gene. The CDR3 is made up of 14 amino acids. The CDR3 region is CASSLWDRVGGYTF. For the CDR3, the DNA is TGTGCCAGCAGTCTCTGGGACAGGGTGGGCGGCTACACCTTC.

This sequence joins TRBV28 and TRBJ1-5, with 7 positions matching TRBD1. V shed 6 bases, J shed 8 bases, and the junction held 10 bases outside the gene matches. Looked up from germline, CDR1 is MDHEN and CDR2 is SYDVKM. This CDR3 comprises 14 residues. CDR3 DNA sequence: TGTGCCAGCAGGATACAGGGGCTTAGCGAGCCCCAGCATTTT. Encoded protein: CASRIQGLSEPQHF.

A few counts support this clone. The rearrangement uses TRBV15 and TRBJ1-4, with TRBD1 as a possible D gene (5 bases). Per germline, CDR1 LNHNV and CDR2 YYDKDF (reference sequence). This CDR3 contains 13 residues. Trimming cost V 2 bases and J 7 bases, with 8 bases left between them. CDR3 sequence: CATSRWGGEKLFF. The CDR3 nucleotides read TGTGCCACCAGCAGATGGGGCGGTGAAAAACTGTTTTTT.

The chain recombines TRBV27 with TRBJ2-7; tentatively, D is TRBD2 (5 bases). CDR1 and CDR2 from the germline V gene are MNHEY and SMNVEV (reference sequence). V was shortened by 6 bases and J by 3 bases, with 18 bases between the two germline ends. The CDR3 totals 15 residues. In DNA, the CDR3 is TGTGCCAGCAGGAGAAGAGGACTGTCTGACTACGAGCAGTACTTC. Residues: CASRRRGLSDYEQYF.

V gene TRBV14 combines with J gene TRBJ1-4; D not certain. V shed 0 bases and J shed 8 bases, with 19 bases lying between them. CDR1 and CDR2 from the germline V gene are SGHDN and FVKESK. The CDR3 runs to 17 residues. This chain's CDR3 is CASSQDNLLGGGEKLFF. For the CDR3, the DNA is TGTGCCAGCAGCCAAGATAATCTTTTGGGTGGAGGCGAAAAACTGTTTTTT.

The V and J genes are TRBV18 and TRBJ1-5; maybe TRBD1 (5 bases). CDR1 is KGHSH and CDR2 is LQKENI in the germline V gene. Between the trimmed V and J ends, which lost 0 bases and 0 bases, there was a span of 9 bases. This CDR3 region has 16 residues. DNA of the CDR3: TGTGCCAGCTCACCACCGGGACTCTATAGCAATCAGCCCCAGCATTTT. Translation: CASSPPGLYSNQPQHF.